Shown below are 21 T cell receptor beta chains from a single sample sequenced in a study of T cells after yellow fever vaccination. TCRdb analysed the 5' RACE reads with MiXCR anew, one entry per CDR3 protein. The sample comprises fewer than 500,000 distinct CDR3 sequences, about 17% of which are singletons, and roughly a sixth rests with the top ten. The specimen was PBMCs, collected before the yellow fever booster vaccination. The receptors were gathered from a man aged 18 to 30 who received the YFV17D yellow fever vaccine.

The table lists this clonotype with a few counts. This chain connects TRBV3-1 to TRBJ2-7; D possibly uses TRBD1 or TRBD2 (6 bases each). V was clipped by 0 bases and J by 4 bases, with 28 bases between them. CDR1 is LGHDT and CDR2 is YNNKEL in the germline V gene (reference sequence). This CDR3 is 20 amino acids long. CDR3 protein: CASSQDLARGRVEGRYEQYF. CDR3 nucleotide sequence: TGTGCCAGCAGCCAAGATTTGGCCAGGGGCCGCGTGGAGGGCAGGTACGAGCAGTACTTC.

V and J are TRBV25-1 and TRBJ2-3, with D possibly being TRBD2 (5 bases). The CDR3 totals 14 residues. V was clipped by 2 bases and J by 4 bases, with 10 bases between them. Germline-derived CDR1 and CDR2 are MGHDK and SYGVNS. In DNA form, the CDR3 reads TGTGCCAGCAGTGAAGAGGGTTACGCAGATACGCAGTATTTT. Translation gives CASSEEGYADTQYF.

This clonotype has a single count. This chain joins TRBV27 and TRBJ2-5, with 7 bases aligning to TRBD2. Germline CDR1 MNHEY, CDR2 SMNVEV (reference sequence). Trimming took 4 bases from V and 5 from J; bases not matched to a gene: 16. This CDR3 region has 17 residues. The DNA for the CDR3 is TGTGCCAGCAGTTCCCCCTTTGAGCGGGACGGCCCCGAGACCCAGTACTTC. Its protein is CASSSPFERDGPETQYF.

The gene calls are TRBV7-9 and TRBJ2-7; D gene ambiguous. Germline V gene sequence: CDR1 SEHNR, CDR2 FQNEAQ (reference sequence). This CDR3 is built from 12 residues. V dropped 3 bases and J dropped 5 bases, with 8 bases sitting between them. The DNA of the CDR3 is TGTGCCAGCAGCTTTCCCGAAAACGAGCAGTACTTC. Translating it yields CASSFPENEQYF.

The J gene is TRBJ1-4, the V gene TRBV18; D ambiguous. Trimming removed 5 bases from V and 5 bases from J, with 12 bases in between. The CDR3 runs to 14 residues. The germline gives CDR1 KGHSH, CDR2 LQKENI. This CDR3 reads CASSFAAGNEKLFF. CDR3 sequence (DNA): TGTGCCAGCTCATTCGCGGCCGGAAATGAAAAACTGTTTTTT.

This clonotype has more than one count but fewer than ten. The chain combines TRBV20-1 with TRBJ2-3, with 10 bases aligning to TRBD2. CDR1 and CDR2 (germline): DFQATT, SNEGSKA (reference sequence). The V and J ends lost 7 bases and 6 bases, in that order; junction bases with no gene match: 10. The CDR3 covers 14 residues. This CDR3 reads CSEKAGGPRDTQYF. In nucleotides, the CDR3 is TGCAGTGAGAAAGCGGGGGGGCCTAGGGATACGCAGTATTTT.

A few counts support this clonotype. The chain uses TRBV5-1 and TRBJ1-1, with D possibly being TRBD1 (5 bases). The germline V gene encodes CDR1 SGHRS and CDR2 YFSETQ. Trimming removed 2 bases at V and 3 bases at J, with 8 bases between. The length of the CDR3 is 13 residues. Here the CDR3 reads CASSLKQDTEAFF. In DNA form, the CDR3 reads TGCGCCAGCAGCTTAAAACAGGACACTGAAGCTTTCTTT.

The chain employs TRBV29-1 and TRBJ1-4, with 7 nucleotides matching TRBD1. This CDR3 spans 13 amino acids. With V trimmed by 2 bases and J by 8 bases, 5 bases remained unmatched. CDR1 SQVTM and CDR2 ANQGSEA come from the germline V gene. The CDR3 bases are TGCAGCGTTGAATGGGCAGGGGGGGAAAAACTGTTTTTT. Translation gives CSVEWAGGEKLFF.

The table lists this clonotype with a few counts. The chain recombines TRBV12-3 or TRBV12-4 with TRBJ2-1, with TRBD2 matching 9 bases. J was trimmed by 1 base and V by 9 bases; bases with no gene match: 13. CDR3 length equals 17 residues. The CDR3: CASTIRTGLASYNEQFF. DNA of the CDR3: TGTGCCAGTACTATCCGGACGGGACTAGCATCCTACAATGAGCAGTTCTTC.

This chain uses TRBV24-1 with TRBJ2-2, with 8 bases aligning to TRBD2. The ends lost 3 bases at V and 1 base at J; junction bases unmatched: 6. The V gene's germline CDR1 is KGHDR and CDR2 SFDVKD. The CDR3 has 17 residues. CDR3 in DNA: TGTGCCACCAGTGATCCTCCCCTAGCGGGGAACACCGGGGAGCTGTTTTTT. Protein sequence: CATSDPPLAGNTGELFF.

The chain couples TRBV4-3 to TRBJ2-1; 8 nucleotides align to TRBD1. J gave up 4 bases and V 4 bases, and 3 bases lay outside the gene matches. The CDR3 sequence is 14 residues long. Germline V gene data show CDR1 as LGHNA and CDR2 as YSLEER. The CDR3 here is CASSRDRTYNEQFF. The DNA for the CDR3 is TGCGCCAGCAGCCGGGACAGGACATACAATGAGCAGTTCTTC.

CDR3 nucleotide sequence: TGTGCCAGCAGTTACCGCCCGGGGTTGAGCAATCAGCCCCAGCATTTT. This gives the protein CASSYRPGLSNQPQHF. This sequence joins TRBV6-2 or TRBV6-3 and TRBJ1-5; D not resolved. The CDR3 sequence is 16 residues long. CDR1 and CDR2 (germline): MNHEY, SVGEGT. With 2 bases removed from V and 1 base from J, the gap between germline ends came to 12 bases.

This clonotype was detected only a few times. One end of the junction does not line up with germline, which may come from a read error. The chain employs TRBV20-1 and TRBJ2-1; TRBD2 aligns across 9 bases. Germline V gives CDR1 DFQATT, CDR2 SNEGSKA (reference sequence). The CDR3 has 10 residues. CDR3 sequence: CRAGGDEQFF. The CDR3 nucleotides read TGCCGTGCGGGGGGGGATGAGCAGTTCTTC.

In this sample, this clonotype turned up many times. The rearrangement joins TRBV12-3 or TRBV12-4 to TRBJ1-2, with D unclear. This CDR3 has 12 amino acids. The germline V and J ends were trimmed by 6 bases and 5 bases, with 10 bases remaining between them. Here the CDR3 reads CASSPGSYGYTF. The CDR3 DNA follows: TGTGCCAGCAGCCCGGGATCTTATGGCTACACCTTC.

The chain is built from TRBV6-2 or TRBV6-3 and TRBJ2-1; TRBD2 matches 10 bases. Germline CDR1 reads MNHEY; CDR2 reads SVGEGT. CDR3 length: 17 residues. The V gene end was trimmed by 4 bases and the J gene end by 3 bases; junction bases not matched to a gene: 9. CDR3 residues: CASSSPVAGGDYNEQFF. For the CDR3, the DNA is TGTGCCAGCAGTTCCCCCGTAGCGGGGGGAGACTACAATGAGCAGTTCTTC.

This clonotype was counted a few times. V is TRBV6-4 and J is TRBJ2-1; 11 nucleotides agree with TRBD2. V shed 2 bases, J shed 8 bases, and the junction held 5 bases outside the gene matches. This CDR3 is built from 15 residues. Germline lookup yields CDR1 MRHNA and CDR2 SNTAGT. The chain's CDR3 is CASSDRASGGYEQFF. Here the CDR3 DNA reads TGTGCCAGCAGTGACAGGGCTAGCGGGGGGTATGAGCAGTTCTTC.

The genes are TRBV20-1 and TRBJ2-3; 9 bases align to TRBD2. J lost 3 bases, V lost 6 bases, and 10 bases had no gene match. The CDR3 contains 15 residues. Germline CDR1 is DFQATT and CDR2 is SNEGSKA (reference sequence). CDR3 sequence reads: CSARRAGGLTDTQYF. DNA for the CDR3: TGCAGTGCCAGAAGGGCGGGGGGGTTAACAGATACGCAGTATTTT.

The chain links TRBV29-1 to TRBJ2-3; tentative D call: TRBD2 (5 bases). CDR3 length equals 12 residues. Trimming took 3 bases from V and 5 from J, leaving 9 bases between them. Germline V CDR1 and CDR2: SQVTM, ANQGSEA. The CDR3 nucleotides are TGCAGCGTTGAGGCCGGAGGAGATACGCAGTATTTT. Translation: CSVEAGGDTQYF.

V and J are TRBV5-1 and TRBJ1-2; possible D gene TRBD1, 5 bases. Per the germline V gene, CDR1 is SGHRS and CDR2 is YFSETQ. The CDR3 length is 14 residues. The V gene lost 3 bases and the J gene lost 4 bases, with 13 bases spanning the gap. This CDR3 is CASSSGGRTYGYTF. For the CDR3, the DNA is TGCGCCAGCAGCTCGGGGGGAAGGACCTATGGCTACACCTTC. The full variable domain, with the rest looked up from reference TRBV5-1 and TRBJ1-2, is KAGVTQTPRYLIKTRGQQVTLSCSPISGHRSVSWYQQTPGQGLQFLFEYFSETQRNKGNFPGRFSGRQFSNSRSEMNVSTLELGDSALYLCASSSGGRTYGYTFGSGTRLTVV.

This clonotype was seen repeatedly, ten times or more. The chain joins TRBV12-3 or TRBV12-4 to TRBJ1-2; no reliable D call. V was clipped by 3 bases and J by 4 bases, with 12 bases between them. This CDR3 has 14 amino acids. The CDR3, as DNA: TGTGCCAGCAGTTTGCTCCGCAGCTCCTATGGCTACACCTTC. Amino acids: CASSLLRSSYGYTF.

This clonotype occurred a few times. The rearrangement links TRBV28 to TRBJ1-1, with a weak D call TRBD1 (6 bases). The V gene's germline CDR1 is MDHEN and CDR2 SYDVKM. The V and J ends lost 5 bases and 2 bases respectively, with 24 bases between them. The length of the CDR3 is 18 residues. The CDR3 loop is CASSPSGGQAYANTEAFF. The CDR3, as DNA: TGTGCCAGCAGTCCCTCTGGGGGCCAAGCCTATGCCAACACTGAAGCTTTCTTT.